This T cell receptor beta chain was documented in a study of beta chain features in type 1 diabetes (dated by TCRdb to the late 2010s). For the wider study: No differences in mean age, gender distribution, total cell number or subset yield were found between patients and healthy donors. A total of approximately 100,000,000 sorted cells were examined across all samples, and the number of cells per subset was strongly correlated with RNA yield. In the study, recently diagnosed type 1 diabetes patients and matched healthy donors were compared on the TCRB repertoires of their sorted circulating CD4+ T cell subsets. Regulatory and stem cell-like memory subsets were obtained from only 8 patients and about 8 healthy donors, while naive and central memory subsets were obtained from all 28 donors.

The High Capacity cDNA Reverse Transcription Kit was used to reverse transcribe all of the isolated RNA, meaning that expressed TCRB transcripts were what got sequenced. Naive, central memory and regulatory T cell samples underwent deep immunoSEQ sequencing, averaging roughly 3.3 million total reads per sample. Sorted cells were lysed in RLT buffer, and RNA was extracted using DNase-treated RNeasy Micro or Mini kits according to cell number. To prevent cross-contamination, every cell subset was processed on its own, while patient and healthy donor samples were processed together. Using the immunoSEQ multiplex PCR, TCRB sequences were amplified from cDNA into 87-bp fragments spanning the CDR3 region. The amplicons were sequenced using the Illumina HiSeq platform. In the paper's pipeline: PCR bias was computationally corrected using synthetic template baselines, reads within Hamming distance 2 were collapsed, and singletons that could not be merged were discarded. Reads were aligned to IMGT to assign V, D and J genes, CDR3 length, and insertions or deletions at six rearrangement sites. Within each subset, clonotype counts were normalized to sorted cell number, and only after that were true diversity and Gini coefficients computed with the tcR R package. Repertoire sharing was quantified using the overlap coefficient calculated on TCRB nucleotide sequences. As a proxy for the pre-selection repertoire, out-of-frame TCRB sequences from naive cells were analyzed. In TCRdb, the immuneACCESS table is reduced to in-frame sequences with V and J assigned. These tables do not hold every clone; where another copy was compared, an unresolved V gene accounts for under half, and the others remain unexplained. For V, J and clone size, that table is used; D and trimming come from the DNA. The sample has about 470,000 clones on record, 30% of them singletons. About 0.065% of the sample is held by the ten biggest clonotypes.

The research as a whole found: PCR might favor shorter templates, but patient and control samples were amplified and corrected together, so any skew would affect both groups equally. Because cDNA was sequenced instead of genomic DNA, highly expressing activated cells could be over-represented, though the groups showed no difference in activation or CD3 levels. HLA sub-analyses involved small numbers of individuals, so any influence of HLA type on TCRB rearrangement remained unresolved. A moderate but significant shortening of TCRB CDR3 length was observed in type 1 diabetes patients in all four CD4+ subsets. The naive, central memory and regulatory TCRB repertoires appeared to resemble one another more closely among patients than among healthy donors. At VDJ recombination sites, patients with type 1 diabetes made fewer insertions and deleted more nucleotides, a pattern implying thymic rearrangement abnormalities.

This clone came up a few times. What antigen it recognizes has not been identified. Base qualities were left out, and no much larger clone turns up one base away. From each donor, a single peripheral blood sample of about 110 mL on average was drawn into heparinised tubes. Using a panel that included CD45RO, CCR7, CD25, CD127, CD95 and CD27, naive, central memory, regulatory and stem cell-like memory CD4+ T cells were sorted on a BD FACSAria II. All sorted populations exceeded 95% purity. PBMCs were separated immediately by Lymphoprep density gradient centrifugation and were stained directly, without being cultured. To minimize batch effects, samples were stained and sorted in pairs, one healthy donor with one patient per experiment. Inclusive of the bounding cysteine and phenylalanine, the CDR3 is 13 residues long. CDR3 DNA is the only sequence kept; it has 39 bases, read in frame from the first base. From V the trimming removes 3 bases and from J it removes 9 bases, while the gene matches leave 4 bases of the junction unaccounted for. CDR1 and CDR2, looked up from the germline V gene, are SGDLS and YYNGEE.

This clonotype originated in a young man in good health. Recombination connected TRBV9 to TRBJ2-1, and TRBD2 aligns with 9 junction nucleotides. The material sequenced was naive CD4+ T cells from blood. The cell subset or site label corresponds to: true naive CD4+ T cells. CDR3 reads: CASSAGTSSEQFF. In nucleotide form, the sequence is TGTGCCAGCAGCGCCGGGACTAGCTCTGAGCAGTTCTTC.